The 12 T cell receptor beta chains in this list originate from one sample, sequenced in a study of CD8 T cells in Susac syndrome. About 0.5 to 1 ug RNA was reverse transcribed with random hexamers. Using its own MiXCR run on the immunoSEQ multiplex PCR reads, TCRdb lists one record per CDR3 protein. This sample carries about 160,000 distinct CDR3 sequences, roughly 94% of them seen once, and the ten largest clones take 0.08%. Sequencing input: CD4+ T cells from PBMCs. Every receptor here comes from a human donor in good health.

This chain uses TRBV19 with TRBJ1-2; D remains unclear. Germline values: CDR1 LNHDA, CDR2 SQIVND (reference sequence). The CDR3 is 14 residues long. V lost 4 bases, J lost 2 bases, and 11 bases lay in between. The CDR3 is CASSTPGRNYGYTF. The CDR3 DNA follows: TGTGCCAGTAGTACCCCTGGGAGGAACTATGGCTACACCTTC.

This chain connects TRBV28 to TRBJ1-1; unclear D gene. Trimming cost V 7 bases and J 1 base, with 10 bases left between them. CDR1 and CDR2 (germline): MDHEN, SYDVKM. CDR3 length: 13 amino acids. CDR3 amino acids: CASTRNGNTEAFF. DNA of the CDR3: TGTGCCAGCACGAGAAATGGGAACACTGAAGCTTTCTTT.

This chain connects TRBV3-1 to TRBJ2-3; 11 nucleotides match TRBD2. The CDR3 is 17 amino acids. Germline V gene lookup returns CDR1 LGHDT and CDR2 YNNKEL (reference sequence). V lost 0 bases to trimming and J lost 4 bases; unmatched junction nucleotides: 6. CDR3 region: CASSQDPTSGEADTQYF. The CDR3 DNA follows: TGTGCCAGCAGCCAAGATCCGACTAGCGGGGAGGCAGATACGCAGTATTTT.

V gene TRBV6-2 or TRBV6-3 combines with J gene TRBJ1-5; D is perhaps TRBD1 (6 bases). The CDR3 sequence is 14 residues long. The germline V gene has CDR1 MNHEY and CDR2 SVGEGT. V was pared by 7 bases and J by 4 bases, with 14 bases between. The CDR3: CASTQDRSNQPQHF. CDR3 DNA sequence: TGTGCCAGCACCCAGGACAGATCGAATCAGCCCCAGCATTTT.

CDR3 sequence reads: CASRGDYGNTIYF. CDR3 DNA: TGTGCCAGCAGGGGGGATTATGGAAACACCATATATTTT. The rearrangement joins TRBV6-6 to TRBJ1-3, with D perhaps matching TRBD1 (5 bases). CDR3 length: 13 amino acids. Germline values: CDR1 MNHNY, CDR2 SVGAGI (reference sequence). With 6 bases removed from V and 3 bases from J, the gap between germline ends came to 9 bases.

This sequence joins TRBV6-2 or TRBV6-3 and TRBJ2-7; D is ambiguous. The CDR3 length is 12 residues. Trimming took 6 bases from V and 3 from J, leaving 9 bases between them. Germline loops: CDR1 MNHEY, CDR2 SVGEGT. CDR3 sequence reads: CASRDQGYEQYF. The CDR3 coding sequence is TGTGCCAGCAGGGACCAAGGCTACGAGCAGTACTTC.

This sequence joins TRBV4-1 and TRBJ2-5; possibly TRBD2 for D (6 bases). V lost 5 bases, J lost 5 bases, and 21 bases lay in between. Germline values: CDR1 MGHRA, CDR2 YSYEKL. The CDR3 runs 16 residues. CDR3 DNA: TGCGCCAGCAGCTCCCCCGGGGGTCGAAAAGGGGAGACCCAGTACTTC. Its protein is CASSSPGGRKGETQYF.

This chain joins TRBV6-6 and TRBJ1-3, with D unresolved. Looked up from germline, CDR1 is MNHNY and CDR2 is SVGAGI (reference sequence). The CDR3 contains 16 residues. The V end was cut by 3 bases, the J end by 0 bases, with 12 bases between. CDR3: CASSYKQLVSGNTIYF. The DNA of the CDR3 is TGTGCCAGCAGTTATAAGCAGCTCGTCTCTGGAAACACCATATATTTT.

The rearrangement joins TRBV6-5 to TRBJ1-2; D remains unclear. CDR3 length: 13 residues. Trimming took 2 bases from V and 7 from J, leaving 11 bases between them. The germline V gene encodes CDR1 MNHEY and CDR2 SVGAGI. DNA of the CDR3: TGTGCCAGCAGTTACGGTATCGCGAGTGGCTACACCTTC. Translation: CASSYGIASGYTF.

The V call is TRBV29-1, the J call TRBJ2-3; TRBD1 aligns across 7 bases. The CDR3 is 12 residues long. Losses at the gene ends were 5 bases for V and 7 bases for J; bases not matched to a gene: 6. Germline V gives CDR1 SQVTM, CDR2 ANQGSEA. The CDR3 region has the DNA TGCAGCGTTACAGGGGAGAAGAATACGCAGTATTTT. This translates into CSVTGEKNTQYF.

The rearrangement uses TRBV5-1 and TRBJ2-2; 8 nucleotides line up with TRBD2. V shed 1 base and J 1 base; nucleotides not matched to a gene: 6. Germline CDR1 and CDR2: SGHRS and YFSETQ. This CDR3 comprises 17 residues. The CDR3 DNA is TGCGCCAGCAGCTTGTCGACAGCGGGGGTGAACACCGGGGAGCTGTTTTTT. The encoded protein is CASSLSTAGVNTGELFF. Together with reference TRBV5-1 and TRBJ2-2, the CDR3 gives the full variable domain: KAGVTQTPRYLIKTRGQQVTLSCSPISGHRSVSWYQQTPGQGLQFLFEYFSETQRNKGNFPGRFSGRQFSNSRSEMNVSTLELGDSALYLCASSLSTAGVNTGELFFGEGSRLTVL.

V and J are TRBV5-1 and TRBJ2-2; D not certain. The CDR3 extends over 15 amino acids. Germline V gene data show CDR1 as SGHRS and CDR2 as YFSETQ. V lost 4 bases and J lost 6, with 16 bases in between. The chain's CDR3 is CASSVTRSSAGELFF. The CDR3 coding sequence is TGCGCCAGCAGCGTGACCCGTAGCTCTGCCGGGGAGCTGTTTTTT.